The subject of this entry is one TCR beta chain. Its target is not known. This record comes from a study of T cell responses to AZD1222 COVID-19 vaccine. Study-wide results and caveats: The study found vaccine-associated CD4 TCRs spanning spike, dominant at 160-218 and 743-854. Baseline testing showed seropositivity in only a handful of AZD1222 recipients.

TCRdb keeps only in-frame clones here, not all; method: immunoSEQ multiplex PCR. Of fewer than 50,000 clones detected, around 80% appear once; the ten largest clones hold about 3.9%. Germline V gene lookup returns CDR1 MNHEY and CDR2 SMNVEV (reference sequence). Trimming left V 6 bases short and J 4 bases short, with 15 bases between. The CDR3 is 14 amino acids. This sequence originates from an adult in good health. J is TRBJ2-5 and V is TRBV27, with D maybe TRBD2 (6 bases). The sample consisted of peripheral blood, taken on day 0 of AZD1222 vaccination. The CDR3 DNA sequence: TGTGCCAGCAGCGGGCCGGGACTTACAGAGACCCAGTACTTC. It yields the protein CASSGPGLTETQYF.